The TCR beta chain described here comes from a study of monozygotic twins with inflammatory bowel disease. UMIs containing a 6-nucleotide sample barcode were added via template switching. TCRdb re-called the 5' RACE reads and gives one entry per CDR3 protein, without DNA. The sample has around 400,000 distinct CDR3 sequences; the top ten hold under 3%. CDR3 length equals 15 residues. In germline, CDR1 is MGHRA, CDR2 YSYEKL. To note about this clonotype: No antigen is known for it.

Whole-study findings and limits: Among IBD patients, fewer clonotypes were shared with others than among healthy twins, especially with disease activity.

Sequencing was performed on blood. This receptor was obtained from a human donor with ulcerative colitis or Crohn's disease, or a healthy co-twin of an affected twin (not recorded which). V usage is TRBV4-1 and J usage is TRBJ2-2; TCRdb names TRBD1, which stays unverified in the absence of DNA. CDR3 residues: CATKKDRGDTGELFF.